This TCR beta chain derives from a study of T-cell memory formation after mild COVID-19 (dated by TCRdb to the early 2020s). Regarding the study in general: TCR sequence clusters from the two donors were largely donor specific. In two donors, T-cell clones that expanded and contracted after mild COVID-19 were followed by sequencing TCRalpha and TCRbeta repertoires longitudinally. The cohort was made up of two young adult volunteers, one female and one male, who were previously healthy.

Summary of the overall study and its limitations: Contracting CD4+ clones were located mainly in the CM and EM memory subsets, whereas CD8+ clones were found to be enriched in EMRA. The study included only a couple of mild cases, and larger cohorts that include severe cases with pre-infection samples were judged to be necessary. Some responding clones were detected in pre-infection memory, which suggested that pre-existing cross-reactive memory T cells had joined the SARS-CoV-2 response. Clones contracting from day 15 to 85 had balanced CD4/CD8 phenotypes, while a second wave expanding from day 15 to 37 was biased towards CD4+. The second-wave clones that peaked on day 37 were not confirmed to be SARS-CoV-2 specific.

V gives up 7 bases and J gives up 6 bases, and the segment between their germline ends measures 22 bases. In the germline V gene, CDR1 corresponds to MNHEY and CDR2 to SVGEGT. Including the terminal cysteine and phenylalanine, the CDR3 comprises 16 residues. The kept DNA is CDR3 alone, 48 bases in frame from the first base. Points on this clonotype: Its specific antigen is unknown. No base-level quality is on record; no much larger clone is a single base apart.

Ficoll-Paque density gradient centrifugation was used to isolate PBMCs. The reads were generated on an Illumina NovaSeq 6000. Using 5'RACE with constant-segment primers, TCRalpha and TCRbeta cDNA libraries were constructed, with sample barcodes and unique molecular identifiers added in the process. Trizol reagent was used to extract RNA from every sample. The libraries were amplified in two PCR steps, and the second step added a second sample barcode and Illumina TruSeq adapters. Sequencing of libraries was performed on an Illumina NovaSeq with 2 x 150 bp paired-end reads. The paper's processing steps were these. Demultiplexing of reads and collapsing into UMI-guided consensus sequences were performed with migec v1.2.7. Using mixcr v2.1.11, UMI consensuses were aligned to TRA and TRB V and J templates and then assembled into clonotypes. A clonotype was counted as expanded or contracted only if both edgeR and NoisET called the change significant, with noise models trained on biological replicates. For edgeR calls, the thresholds were a false discovery rate-adjusted p below 0.01 and a log2 fold-change of 1. As an exploratory analysis of dynamics, max-normalized trajectories of the 1000 most abundant clonotypes were examined with PCA combined with hierarchical clustering. The CD4 or CD8 phenotype of responding clones was assigned using the separately sequenced CD4+ and CD8+ repertoires. Through fastp at Q25 and MiXCR, TCRdb rebuilt clones from the public reads, retaining in-frame beta chains. Rows matching on CDR3 protein sequence are summarized as one entry with the most common DNA and genes. The V and J calls were not made by the authors but by TCRdb's processing. Present in this sample are 350,000 or so distinct CDR3 sequences, 10% to 15% of which were seen just once. The ten largest clones represent around 21% of the sample.

The rearrangement joined TRBV6-2 or TRBV6-3 to TRBJ2-1, with the D segment identity uncertain. The receptor was isolated from a man between 18 and 35 years old who had mild COVID-19 (a few samples of this study predate the infection). The sample titles of this study are shuffled in the database, so cell type and time point are left out; the donor was told from shared clones. Sequences were obtained from PBMCs or a T cell subset sorted from them (not recorded which). The DNA reads as follows: TGTGCCAGCAACCCTTCTGGGCCAGGACGAGTCAATGAGCAGTTCTTC. This translates into CASNPSGPGRVNEQFF.